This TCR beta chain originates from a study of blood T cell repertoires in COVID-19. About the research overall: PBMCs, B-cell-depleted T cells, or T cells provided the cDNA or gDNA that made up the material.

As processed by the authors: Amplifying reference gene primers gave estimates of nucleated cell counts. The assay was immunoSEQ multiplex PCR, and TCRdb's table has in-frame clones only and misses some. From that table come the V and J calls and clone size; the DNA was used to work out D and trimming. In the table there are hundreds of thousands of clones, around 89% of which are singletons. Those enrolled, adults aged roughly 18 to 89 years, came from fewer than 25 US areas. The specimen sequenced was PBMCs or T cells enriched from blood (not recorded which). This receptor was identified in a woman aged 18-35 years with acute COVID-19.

The CDR3 protein is CASRTYRSSYNSPLHF. The CDR3 DNA sequence: TGTGCCAGCAGAACCTACAGGAGCTCCTATAATTCACCCCTCCACTTT. The V call is TRBV28, the J call TRBJ1-6; D perhaps matches TRBD1 (5 bases). The V end was cut by 6 bases, the J end by 0 bases, with 12 bases between. Germline CDR1 and CDR2: MDHEN and SYDVKM. This CDR3 contains 16 residues.